A selection of T cell receptor beta chains follows, all from one sample in a study of shared clonotypes between healthy human individuals. Sequenced by immunoSEQ multiplex PCR; TCRdb stores in-frame clones only, minus some. There are about 2.3 million clones in the sample; just over 90% occur only once, and 0.35% to 0.45% lies in the top ten. Sequenced input: naive CD4+ T cells from PBMCs. These TCRs come from a man between 18 and 35 years old in good health. Some clones in this sample may be carry-over from other donors' samples. The CDR3 runs from the conserved cysteine through the conserved F or W. A D gene is named only where the DNA matches it firmly. Clone sizes are given selectively: once, few, many, or a class where the clone is expanded.

j_gene: TRBJ2-3; abundance: -; d_gene: -; v_gene: TRBV10-2; CDR3aa: CASSDRGRFTDTQYF; CDR3nt: TGCGCCAGCAGTGACCGCGGACGTTTCACAGATACGCAGTATTTT
j_gene: TRBJ1-4; abundance: few; d_gene: -; v_gene: TRBV4-1; CDR3aa: CASSQEQGWEKLFF; CDR3nt: TGCGCCAGCAGCCAAGAACAGGGCTGGGAAAAACTGTTTTTT
j_gene: TRBJ2-7; abundance: -; d_gene: -; v_gene: TRBV5-1; CDR3aa: CASSFRGEQYF; CDR3nt: TGCGCCAGCAGCTTTAGGGGAGAGCAGTACTTC
j_gene: TRBJ2-1; abundance: -; d_gene: TRBD2; v_gene: TRBV5-4; CDR3aa: CASSTQAGGSYNEQFF; CDR3nt: TGTGCCAGCAGCACCCAGGCGGGAGGATCCTACAATGAGCAGTTCTTC
j_gene: TRBJ2-1; abundance: -; d_gene: TRBD2; v_gene: TRBV11-2; CDR3aa: CASSLSVTSGTYNEQFF; CDR3nt: TGTGCCAGCAGCCTGAGCGTTACTAGCGGGACCTACAATGAGCAGTTCTTC
j_gene: TRBJ2-2; abundance: -; d_gene: -; v_gene: TRBV19; CDR3aa: CASSAGSYTGELFF; CDR3nt: TGTGCCAGTAGCGCCGGAAGTTACACCGGGGAGCTGTTTTTT
j_gene: TRBJ2-7; abundance: -; d_gene: -; v_gene: TRBV1; CDR3aa: CTSRRYKICEQYF; CDR3nt: TGCACCAGCAGGAGATACAAGATTTGCGAGCAGTACTTC
j_gene: TRBJ1-5; abundance: -; d_gene: -; v_gene: TRBV11-2; CDR3aa: CASSLGADQPQHF; CDR3nt: TGTGCCAGCAGCTTAGGAGCGGATCAGCCCCAGCATTTT
j_gene: TRBJ2-7; abundance: once; d_gene: TRBD2; v_gene: TRBV28; CDR3aa: CASSLDSGSISLRSSYEQYF; CDR3nt: TGTGCCAGCAGTTTGGATAGCGGGTCAATTTCCCTAAGGAGCTCCTACGAGCAGTACTTC
j_gene: TRBJ1-4; abundance: -; d_gene: -; v_gene: TRBV5-1; CDR3aa: CASSERTGEKLFF; CDR3nt: TGCGCCAGCAGCGAACGGACGGGAGAAAAACTGTTTTTT
j_gene: TRBJ1-1; abundance: -; d_gene: -; v_gene: TRBV6-5; CDR3aa: CASSYSGSGHTEAFF; CDR3nt: TGTGCCAGCAGTTACTCTGGGTCAGGACACACTGAAGCTTTCTTT
j_gene: TRBJ2-5; abundance: -; d_gene: TRBD2; v_gene: TRBV5-1; CDR3aa: CASSWGLAGGQETQYF; CDR3nt: TGCGCCAGCAGCTGGGGACTAGCGGGAGGCCAAGAGACCCAGTACTTC
j_gene: TRBJ2-7; abundance: once; d_gene: -; v_gene: TRBV11-2; CDR3aa: CASSLGATTYEQYF; CDR3nt: TGTGCCAGCAGCTTAGGGGCGACCACCTACGAGCAGTACTTC
j_gene: TRBJ1-5; abundance: -; d_gene: -; v_gene: TRBV5-1; CDR3aa: CASSSGGGGNQPQHF; CDR3nt: TGCGCCAGCAGCAGCGGGGGCGGGGGCAATCAGCCCCAGCATTTT
j_gene: TRBJ1-2; abundance: -; d_gene: -; v_gene: TRBV6-5; CDR3aa: CASREGLGDGYTF; CDR3nt: TGTGCCAGCAGAGAGGGACTGGGCGATGGCTACACCTTC
j_gene: TRBJ2-1; abundance: -; d_gene: TRBD2; v_gene: TRBV5-4; CDR3aa: CASSLGGRAREQFF; CDR3nt: TGTGCCAGCAGCTTGGGCGGGAGGGCGCGGGAGCAGTTCTTC
j_gene: TRBJ2-1; abundance: -; d_gene: -; v_gene: TRBV11-2; CDR3aa: CASSLGLKLYNEQFF; CDR3nt: TGTGCCAGCAGCTTAGGCCTTAAACTTTACAATGAGCAGTTCTTC
j_gene: TRBJ2-2; abundance: -; d_gene: TRBD2; v_gene: TRBV19; CDR3aa: CASSLTSGDYTGELFF; CDR3nt: TGTGCCAGTAGTTTGACTAGCGGGGATTACACCGGGGAGCTGTTTTTT
j_gene: TRBJ2-7; abundance: once; d_gene: TRBD2; v_gene: TRBV11-2; CDR3aa: CASSYNDMRGAYEQYF; CDR3nt: TGTGCCAGCAGCTACAACGACATGCGGGGGGCCTACGAGCAGTACTTC
j_gene: TRBJ2-1; abundance: -; d_gene: TRBD2; v_gene: TRBV2; CDR3aa: CASSRLDLAGVNEQFF; CDR3nt: TGTGCCAGCAGTAGACTCGATCTAGCGGGCGTCAATGAGCAGTTCTTC
j_gene: TRBJ1-3; abundance: -; d_gene: -; v_gene: TRBV5-1; CDR3aa: CASSFGLPVDTIYF; CDR3nt: TGCGCCAGCAGCTTTGGACTCCCCGTAGACACCATATATTTT
j_gene: TRBJ2-1; abundance: -; d_gene: TRBD2; v_gene: TRBV4-3; CDR3aa: CASSQDRRGGYNEQFF; CDR3nt: TGCGCCAGCAGCCAAGATAGGCGGGGGGGCTACAATGAGCAGTTCTTC
j_gene: TRBJ1-1; abundance: -; d_gene: -; v_gene: TRBV7-6; CDR3aa: CASSSWADTEAFF; CDR3nt: TGTGCCAGCAGCTCATGGGCCGACACTGAAGCTTTCTTT
j_gene: TRBJ1-5; abundance: -; d_gene: -; v_gene: TRBV28; CDR3aa: CASSLLGAGWANQPQHF; CDR3nt: TGTGCCAGCAGTTTACTCGGGGCAGGCTGGGCCAATCAGCCCCAGCATTTT
j_gene: TRBJ2-1; abundance: -; d_gene: -; v_gene: TRBV4-2; CDR3aa: CASSQTREREQFF; CDR3nt: TGTGCCAGCAGCCAGACACGGGAACGTGAGCAGTTCTTC
j_gene: TRBJ1-2; abundance: -; d_gene: -; v_gene: TRBV19; CDR3aa: CASSPRVGYGYTF; CDR3nt: TGTGCCAGTAGTCCCCGGGTGGGCTATGGCTACACCTTC
j_gene: TRBJ2-1; abundance: -; d_gene: -; v_gene: TRBV5-1; CDR3aa: CASSLGRLAIGEQFF; CDR3nt: TGCGCCAGCAGCCTGGGAAGGTTAGCGATCGGTGAGCAGTTCTTC
j_gene: TRBJ2-7; abundance: -; d_gene: -; v_gene: TRBV7-9; CDR3aa: CASSFLTYEQYF; CDR3nt: TGTGCCAGCAGCTTCCTTACGTACGAGCAGTACTTC
j_gene: TRBJ1-1; abundance: -; d_gene: -; v_gene: TRBV28; CDR3aa: CASSVDPNTEAFF; CDR3nt: TGTGCCAGCAGTGTGGACCCAAACACTGAAGCTTTCTTT
j_gene: TRBJ2-2; abundance: -; d_gene: -; v_gene: TRBV4-2; CDR3aa: CASSQVVAANTGELFF; CDR3nt: TGTGCCAGCAGCCAAGTCGTAGCGGCGAACACCGGGGAGCTGTTTTTT
j_gene: TRBJ2-1; abundance: -; d_gene: -; v_gene: TRBV5-6; CDR3aa: CASSLGPLRSEQFF; CDR3nt: TGTGCCAGCAGCCTGGGACCGCTGAGAAGTGAGCAGTTCTTC
j_gene: TRBJ1-2; abundance: -; d_gene: -; v_gene: TRBV5-1; CDR3aa: CASSLGHYGYTF; CDR3nt: TGCGCCAGCAGCTTGGGACACTATGGCTACACCTTC
j_gene: TRBJ2-1; abundance: -; d_gene: TRBD2; v_gene: TRBV7-3; CDR3aa: CASSLMRTSAGNEQFF; CDR3nt: TGTGCCAGCAGCTTAATGCGGACTAGCGCTGGCAATGAGCAGTTCTTC
j_gene: TRBJ2-3; abundance: -; d_gene: -; v_gene: TRBV9; CDR3aa: CASSVGQGLTDTQYF; CDR3nt: TGTGCCAGCAGCGTAGGGCAGGGGCTCACAGATACGCAGTATTTT
j_gene: TRBJ1-2; abundance: few; d_gene: TRBD1; v_gene: TRBV16; CDR3aa: CASSRTGGGGYTF; CDR3nt: TGTGCCAGCAGTCGGACAGGCGGCGGGGGCTACACCTTC
j_gene: TRBJ2-2; abundance: -; d_gene: -; v_gene: TRBV18; CDR3aa: CASSPPGTNTGELFF; CDR3nt: TGTGCCAGCTCACCACCCGGCACAAACACCGGGGAGCTGTTTTTT
j_gene: TRBJ1-3; abundance: once; d_gene: -; v_gene: TRBV28; CDR3aa: CASRRDANSGNTIYF; CDR3nt: TGTGCCAGCAGGCGCGACGCTAACTCTGGAAACACCATATATTTT
j_gene: TRBJ2-5; abundance: -; d_gene: TRBD2; v_gene: TRBV2; CDR3aa: CASSRSLAEETQYF; CDR3nt: TGTGCCAGCAGTCGCTCCCTAGCGGAAGAGACCCAGTACTTC
j_gene: TRBJ2-7; abundance: -; d_gene: TRBD1; v_gene: TRBV4-2; CDR3aa: CASSRGQASSYEQYF; CDR3nt: TGTGCCAGCAGCCGGGGACAGGCGAGCTCCTACGAGCAGTACTTC
j_gene: TRBJ1-1; abundance: few; d_gene: -; v_gene: TRBV28; CDR3aa: CASKPGRKNTEAFF; CDR3nt: TGTGCCAGCAAACCGGGCAGAAAGAACACTGAAGCTTTCTTT
j_gene: TRBJ2-1; abundance: -; d_gene: -; v_gene: TRBV11-2; CDR3aa: CASSLDWGGPPSRYNEQFF; CDR3nt: TGTGCCAGCAGCTTAGATTGGGGTGGGCCCCCTTCTCGATACAATGAGCAGTTCTTC
j_gene: TRBJ2-7; abundance: -; d_gene: TRBD1; v_gene: TRBV27; CDR3aa: CARTTGAAYEQYF; CDR3nt: TGTGCCAGGACTACAGGGGCAGCCTACGAGCAGTACTTC
j_gene: TRBJ2-3; abundance: -; d_gene: -; v_gene: TRBV4-3; CDR3aa: CASSQDPGGSTDTQYF; CDR3nt: TGCGCCAGCAGCCAAGATCCCGGCGGGAGCACAGATACGCAGTATTTT
j_gene: TRBJ2-1; abundance: -; d_gene: -; v_gene: TRBV11-2; CDR3aa: CASSLSPGSSYNEQFF; CDR3nt: TGTGCCAGCAGCTTATCTCCCGGGAGCTCCTACAATGAGCAGTTCTTC
j_gene: TRBJ2-7; abundance: once; d_gene: TRBD2; v_gene: TRBV28; CDR3aa: CASSLGLAGGRTSYEQYF; CDR3nt: TGTGCCAGCAGTTTGGGACTAGCGGGAGGGCGAACCTCCTACGAGCAGTACTTC
j_gene: TRBJ2-2; abundance: -; d_gene: TRBD1; v_gene: TRBV10-3; CDR3aa: CAIGQGRDTGELFF; CDR3nt: TGTGCCATCGGACAGGGGAGGGACACCGGGGAGCTGTTTTTT
j_gene: TRBJ2-5; abundance: -; d_gene: -; v_gene: TRBV11-2; CDR3aa: CASRHITAGETQYF; CDR3nt: TGTGCCAGCAGACATATAACGGCCGGGGAGACCCAGTACTTC
j_gene: TRBJ1-1; abundance: -; d_gene: -; v_gene: TRBV21-1; CDR3aa: CASSKRSGDTEAFF; CDR3nt: TGTGCCAGCAGCAAACGCTCCGGGGACACTGAAGCTTTCTTT
j_gene: TRBJ1-5; abundance: -; d_gene: TRBD1; v_gene: TRBV13; CDR3aa: CASRDRLDQPQHF; CDR3nt: TGTGCCAGCAGGGACAGGTTGGATCAGCCCCAGCATTTT
j_gene: TRBJ1-1; abundance: once; d_gene: -; v_gene: TRBV6-5; CDR3aa: CAVLYPGSNTEAFF; CDR3nt: TGTGCCGTTCTGTATCCGGGGTCGAACACTGAAGCTTTCTTT
j_gene: TRBJ2-5; abundance: once; d_gene: TRBD1; v_gene: TRBV29-1; CDR3aa: CSVEDRGETQYF; CDR3nt: TGCAGCGTTGAAGACAGGGGGGAGACCCAGTACTTC